This TCR beta chain was recorded in a study of cytomegalovirus exposure and HLA in healthy donors. About this clone itself: Its antigen is not identified.

Findings and caveats of the study: There was a cluster of highly shared sequence variants that was likely a sequencing artifact. V- and J-gene trimming of TCR beta was linked (in a later analysis) to a missense DCLRE1C variant. Relative to equally common others, HLA-associated TCR beta chains showed greater clonal expansion in a later analysis.

Among the donors, all were healthy bone marrow donors. Use of 60 Vbeta and 13 Jbeta primers characterized the PCR. Sequencing was performed with immunoSEQ multiplex PCR; in TCRdb, only in-frame clones are kept and a portion is missing. The sample yields under 200,000 clones, 84% seen once. This CDR3 region has 13 residues. V was pared by 4 bases and J by 7 bases, with 14 bases between. Germline assignment: CDR1 SGHRS and CDR2 YFSETQ. The specimen was PBMCs. The V call is TRBV5-1, the J call TRBJ1-1; the D is unclear. The receptor was derived from a boy younger than 18 in good health and CMV-seronegative. The CDR3 spells CASSLVWQDEAFF. CDR3 sequence (DNA): TGCGCCAGCAGCCTCGTATGGCAGGATGAAGCTTTCTTT.